The sequence of this TCR beta chain was determined in a study of cytomegalovirus exposure and HLA in healthy donors. The method was immunoSEQ multiplex PCR; TCRdb's version includes in-frame clones alone and lacks a portion of them. The sample consists of about 38,000 clones, over 85% of them appearing once. Separate from the roughly 700-subject first cohort was the approximately 120-subject validation cohort, to which the donors belonged. There are 15 residues in the CDR3. Germline V gives CDR1 SNHLY, CDR2 FYNNEI. V dropped 6 bases and J dropped 2 bases, with 17 bases sitting between them. The source of this sequence is a man between 18 and 29 years old in good health and CMV-seronegative. The chain has TRBV2 and TRBJ2-7; perhaps TRBD2 as D (7 bases). The sequenced sample consisted of PBMCs. The DNA for the CDR3 is TGTGCCAGCAGAGCGCTAAGGGGGGGCACCTACGAGCAGTACTTC. This codes for CASRALRGGTYEQYF.